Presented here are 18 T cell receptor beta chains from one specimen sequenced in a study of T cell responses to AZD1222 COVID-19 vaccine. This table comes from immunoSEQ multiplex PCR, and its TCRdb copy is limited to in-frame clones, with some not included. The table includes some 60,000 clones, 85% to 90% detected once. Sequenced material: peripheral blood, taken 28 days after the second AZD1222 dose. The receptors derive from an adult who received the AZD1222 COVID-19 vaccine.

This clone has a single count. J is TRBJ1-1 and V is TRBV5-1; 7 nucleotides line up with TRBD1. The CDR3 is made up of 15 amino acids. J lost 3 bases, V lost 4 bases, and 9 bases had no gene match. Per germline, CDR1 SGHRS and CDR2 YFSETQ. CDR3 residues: CASSNRPTGHTEAFF. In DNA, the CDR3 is TGCGCCAGCAGCAATAGACCGACAGGGCACACTGAAGCTTTCTTT.

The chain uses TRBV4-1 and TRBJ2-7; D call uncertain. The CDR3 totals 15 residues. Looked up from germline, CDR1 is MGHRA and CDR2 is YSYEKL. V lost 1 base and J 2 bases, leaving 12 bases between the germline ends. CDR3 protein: CASSQALGQAYEQYF. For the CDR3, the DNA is TGCGCCAGCAGCCAAGCTCTAGGGCAGGCCTACGAGCAGTACTTC.

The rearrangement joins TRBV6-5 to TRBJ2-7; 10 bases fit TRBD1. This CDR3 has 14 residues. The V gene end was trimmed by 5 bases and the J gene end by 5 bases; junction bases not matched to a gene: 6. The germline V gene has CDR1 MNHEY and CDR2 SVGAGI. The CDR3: CASSPPGQGNEQYF. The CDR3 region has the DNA TGTGCCAGCAGTCCCCCGGGACAGGGGAACGAGCAGTACTTC.

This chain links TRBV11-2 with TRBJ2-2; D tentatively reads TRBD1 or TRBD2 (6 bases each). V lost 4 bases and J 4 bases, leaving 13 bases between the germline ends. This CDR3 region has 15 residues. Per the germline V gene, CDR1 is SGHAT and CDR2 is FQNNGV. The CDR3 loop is CASSSGGGPTGELFF. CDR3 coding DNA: TGTGCCAGCAGCTCTGGAGGGGGGCCCACCGGGGAGCTGTTTTTT.

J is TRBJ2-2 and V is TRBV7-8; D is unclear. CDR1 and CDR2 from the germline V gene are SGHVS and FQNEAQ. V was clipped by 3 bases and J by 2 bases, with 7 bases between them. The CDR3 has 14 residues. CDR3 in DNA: TGTGCCAGCAGCTTTTCGGGTAACACCGGGGAGCTGTTTTTT. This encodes CASSFSGNTGELFF.

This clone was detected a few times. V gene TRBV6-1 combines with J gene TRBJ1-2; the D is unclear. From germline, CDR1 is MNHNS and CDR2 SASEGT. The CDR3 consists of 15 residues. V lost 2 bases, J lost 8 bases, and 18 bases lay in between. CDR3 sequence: CASSEFGRSGEGYTF. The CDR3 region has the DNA TGTGCCAGCAGTGAATTTGGGAGATCCGGGGAGGGCTACACCTTC.

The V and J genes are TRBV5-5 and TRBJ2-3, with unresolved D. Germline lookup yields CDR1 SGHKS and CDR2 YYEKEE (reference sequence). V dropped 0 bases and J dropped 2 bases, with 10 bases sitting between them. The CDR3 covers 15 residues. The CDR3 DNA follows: TGTGCCAGCAGCTTGGTTGGAGCTTACACAGATACGCAGTATTTT. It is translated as CASSLVGAYTDTQYF.

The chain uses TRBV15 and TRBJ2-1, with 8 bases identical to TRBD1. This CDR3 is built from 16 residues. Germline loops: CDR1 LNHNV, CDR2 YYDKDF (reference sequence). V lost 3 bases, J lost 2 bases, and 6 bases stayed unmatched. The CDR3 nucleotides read TGTGCCACCAGCAGGGACAGGGCGGGGACCTACAATGAGCAGTTCTTC. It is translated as CATSRDRAGTYNEQFF.

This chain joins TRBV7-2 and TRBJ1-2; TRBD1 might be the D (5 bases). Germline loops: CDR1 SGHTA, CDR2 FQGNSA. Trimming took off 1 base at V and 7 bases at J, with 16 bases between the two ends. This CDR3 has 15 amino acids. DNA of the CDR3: TGTGCCAGCAGCTTAGGGCAGACAGTTGTTTTTGGCTACACCTTC. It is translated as CASSLGQTVVFGYTF.

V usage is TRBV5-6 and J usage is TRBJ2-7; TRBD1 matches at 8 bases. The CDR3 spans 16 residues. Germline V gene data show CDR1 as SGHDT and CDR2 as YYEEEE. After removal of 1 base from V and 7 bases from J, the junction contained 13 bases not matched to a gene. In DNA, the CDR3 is TGTGCCAGCAGCTTGCTGGCCGGACAGGGTCGAAGGGAGCAGTACTTC. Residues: CASSLLAGQGRREQYF.

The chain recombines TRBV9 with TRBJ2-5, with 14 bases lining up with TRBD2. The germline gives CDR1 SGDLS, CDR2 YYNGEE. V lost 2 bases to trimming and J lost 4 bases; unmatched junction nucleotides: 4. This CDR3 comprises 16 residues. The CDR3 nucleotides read TGTGCCAGCAGCGTTGGACTAGCGGGGGGAGGAGAGACCCAGTACTTC. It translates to CASSVGLAGGGETQYF.

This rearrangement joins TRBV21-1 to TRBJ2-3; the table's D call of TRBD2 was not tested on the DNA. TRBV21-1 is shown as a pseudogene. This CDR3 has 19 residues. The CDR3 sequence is CASSPLHGSSGASTDTQYF. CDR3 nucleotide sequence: TGTGCCAGCAGCCCCTTGCATGGGTCTAGCGGCGCTAGCACAGATACGCAGTATTTT.

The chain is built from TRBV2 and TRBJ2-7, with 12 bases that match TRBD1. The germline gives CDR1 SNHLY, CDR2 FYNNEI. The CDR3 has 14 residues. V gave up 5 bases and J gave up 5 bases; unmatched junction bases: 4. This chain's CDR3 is CASSPRDRGHEQYF. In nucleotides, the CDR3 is TGTGCCAGCAGTCCCCGGGACAGGGGGCACGAGCAGTACTTC. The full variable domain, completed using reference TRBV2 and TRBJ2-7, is EPEVTQTPSHQVTQMGQEVILRCVPISNHLYFYWYRQILGQKVEFLVSFYNNEISEKSEIFDDQFSVERPDGSNFTLKIRSTKLEDSAMYFCASSPRDRGHEQYFGPGTRLTVT.

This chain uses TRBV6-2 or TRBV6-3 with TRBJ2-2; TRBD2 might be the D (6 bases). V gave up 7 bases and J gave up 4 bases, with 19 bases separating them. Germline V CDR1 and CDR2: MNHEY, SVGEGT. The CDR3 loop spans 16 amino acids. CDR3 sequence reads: CASTPWSGEGTGELFF. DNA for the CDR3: TGTGCCAGCACCCCCTGGTCGGGGGAAGGCACCGGGGAGCTGTTTTTT.

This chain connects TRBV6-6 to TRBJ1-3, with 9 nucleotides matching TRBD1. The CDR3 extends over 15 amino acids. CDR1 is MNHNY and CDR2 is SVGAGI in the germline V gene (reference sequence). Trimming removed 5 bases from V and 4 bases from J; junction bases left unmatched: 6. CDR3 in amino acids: CASSLDRGSGNTIYF. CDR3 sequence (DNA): TGTGCCAGCAGTCTTGACAGGGGGAGCGGAAACACCATATATTTT.

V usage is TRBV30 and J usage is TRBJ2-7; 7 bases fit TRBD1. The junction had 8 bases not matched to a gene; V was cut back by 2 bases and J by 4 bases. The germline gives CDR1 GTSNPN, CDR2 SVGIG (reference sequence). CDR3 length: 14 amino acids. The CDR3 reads CAWSTGQVTYEQYF. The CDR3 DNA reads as TGTGCCTGGAGTACAGGACAGGTTACGTACGAGCAGTACTTC.

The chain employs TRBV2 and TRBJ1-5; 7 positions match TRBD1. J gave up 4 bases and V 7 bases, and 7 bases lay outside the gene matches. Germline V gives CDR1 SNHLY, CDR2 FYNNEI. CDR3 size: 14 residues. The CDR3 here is CASIEGTANQPQHF. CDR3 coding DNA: TGTGCCAGCATCGAGGGGACAGCTAATCAGCCCCAGCATTTT.

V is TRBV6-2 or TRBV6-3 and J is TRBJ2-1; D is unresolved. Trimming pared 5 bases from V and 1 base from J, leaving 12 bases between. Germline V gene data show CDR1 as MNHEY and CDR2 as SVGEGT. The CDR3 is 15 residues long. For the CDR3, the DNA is TGTGCCAGCAGTCTTGGTGAAAGGTCCTACAATGAGCAGTTCTTC. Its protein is CASSLGERSYNEQFF.